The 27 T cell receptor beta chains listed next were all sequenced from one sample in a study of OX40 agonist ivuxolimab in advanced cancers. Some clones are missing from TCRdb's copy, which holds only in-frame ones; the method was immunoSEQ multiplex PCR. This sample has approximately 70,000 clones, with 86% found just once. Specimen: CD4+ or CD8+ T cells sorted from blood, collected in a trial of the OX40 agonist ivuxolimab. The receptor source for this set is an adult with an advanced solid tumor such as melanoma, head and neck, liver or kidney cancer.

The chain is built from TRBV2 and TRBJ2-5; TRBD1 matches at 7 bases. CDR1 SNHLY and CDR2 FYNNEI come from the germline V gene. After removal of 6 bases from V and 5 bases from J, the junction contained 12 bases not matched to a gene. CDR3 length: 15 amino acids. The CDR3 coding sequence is TGTGCCAGCAGGAAAACAGGGGTCTCAGAGGAGACCCAGTACTTC. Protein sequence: CASRKTGVSEETQYF.

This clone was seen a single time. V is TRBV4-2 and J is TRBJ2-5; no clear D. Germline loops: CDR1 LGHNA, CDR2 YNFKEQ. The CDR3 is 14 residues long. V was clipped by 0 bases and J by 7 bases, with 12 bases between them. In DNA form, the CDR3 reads TGTGCCAGCAGCCAAGATCTAGTCCGAGGGACCCAGTACTTC. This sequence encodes CASSQDLVRGTQYF.

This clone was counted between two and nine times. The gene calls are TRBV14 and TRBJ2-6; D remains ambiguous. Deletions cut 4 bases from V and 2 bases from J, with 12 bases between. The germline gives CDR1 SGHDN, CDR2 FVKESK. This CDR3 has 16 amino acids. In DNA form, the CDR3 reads TGTGCCAGCAGCCGTTCTGGGATCGCTGGGGCCAACGTCCTGACTTTC. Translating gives CASSRSGIAGANVLTF.

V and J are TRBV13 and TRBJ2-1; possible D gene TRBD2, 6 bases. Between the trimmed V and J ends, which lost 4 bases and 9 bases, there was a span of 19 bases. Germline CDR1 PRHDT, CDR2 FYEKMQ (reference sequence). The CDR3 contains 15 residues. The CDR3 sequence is CASSSSGDSWVEQFF. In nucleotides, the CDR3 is TGTGCCAGCAGCTCCTCCGGGGACTCTTGGGTTGAGCAGTTCTTC.

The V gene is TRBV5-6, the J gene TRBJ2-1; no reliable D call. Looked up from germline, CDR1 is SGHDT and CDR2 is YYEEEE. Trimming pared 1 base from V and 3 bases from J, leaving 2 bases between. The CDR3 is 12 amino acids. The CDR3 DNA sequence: TGTGCCAGCAGCTTGAGCTACAATGAGCAGTTCTTC. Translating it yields CASSLSYNEQFF.

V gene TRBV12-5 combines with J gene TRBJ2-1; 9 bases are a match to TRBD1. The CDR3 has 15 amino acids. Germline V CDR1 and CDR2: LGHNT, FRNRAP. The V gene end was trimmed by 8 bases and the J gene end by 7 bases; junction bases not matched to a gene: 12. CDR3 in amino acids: CASQPANRGHNEQFF. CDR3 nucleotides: TGTGCTAGTCAACCTGCGAACAGGGGGCATAATGAGCAGTTCTTC.

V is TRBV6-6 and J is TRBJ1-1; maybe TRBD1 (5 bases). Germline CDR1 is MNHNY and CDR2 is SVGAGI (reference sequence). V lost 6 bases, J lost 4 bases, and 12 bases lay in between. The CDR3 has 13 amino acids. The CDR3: CASSALGGTEAFF. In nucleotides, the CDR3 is TGTGCCAGCAGCGCCCTGGGGGGCACTGAAGCTTTCTTT.

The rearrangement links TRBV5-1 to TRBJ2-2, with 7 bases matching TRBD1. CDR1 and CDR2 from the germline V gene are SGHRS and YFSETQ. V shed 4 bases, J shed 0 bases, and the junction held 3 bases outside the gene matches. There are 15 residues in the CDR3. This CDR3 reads CASSVQGSNTGELFF. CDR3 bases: TGCGCCAGCAGCGTACAGGGGTCGAACACCGGGGAGCTGTTTTTT.

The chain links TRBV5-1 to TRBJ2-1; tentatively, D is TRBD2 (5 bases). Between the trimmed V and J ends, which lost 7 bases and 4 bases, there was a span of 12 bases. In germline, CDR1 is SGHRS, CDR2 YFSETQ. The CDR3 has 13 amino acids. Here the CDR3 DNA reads TGCGCCAGCTACGCGGGCGGATACAATGAGCAGTTCTTC. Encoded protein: CASYAGGYNEQFF.

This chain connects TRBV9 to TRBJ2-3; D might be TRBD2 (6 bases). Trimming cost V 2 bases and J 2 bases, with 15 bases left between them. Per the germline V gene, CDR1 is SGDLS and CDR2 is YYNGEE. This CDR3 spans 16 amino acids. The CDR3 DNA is TGTGCCAGCAGCGTCCGGGACTCCAGAAACACAGATACGCAGTATTTT. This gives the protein CASSVRDSRNTDTQYF.

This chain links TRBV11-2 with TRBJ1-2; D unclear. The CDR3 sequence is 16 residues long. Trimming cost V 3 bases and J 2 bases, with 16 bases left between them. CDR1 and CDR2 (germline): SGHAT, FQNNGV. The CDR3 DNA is TGTGCCAGCAGCTTTTCATGGGTGGCGGAGAACTATGGCTACACCTTC. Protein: CASSFSWVAENYGYTF. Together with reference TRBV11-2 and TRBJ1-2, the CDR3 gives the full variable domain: EAGVAQSPRYKIIEKRQSVAFWCNPISGHATLYWYQQILGQGPKLLIQFQNNGVVDDSQLPKDRFSAERLKGVDSTLKIQPAKLEDSAVYLCASSFSWVAENYGYTFGSGTRLTVV.

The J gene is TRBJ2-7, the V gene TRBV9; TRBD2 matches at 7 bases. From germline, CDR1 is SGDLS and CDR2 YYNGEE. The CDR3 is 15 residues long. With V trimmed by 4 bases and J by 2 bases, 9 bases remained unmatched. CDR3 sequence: CASSTYSGPTYEQYF. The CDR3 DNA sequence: TGTGCCAGCAGCACATATAGCGGGCCGACCTACGAGCAGTACTTC.

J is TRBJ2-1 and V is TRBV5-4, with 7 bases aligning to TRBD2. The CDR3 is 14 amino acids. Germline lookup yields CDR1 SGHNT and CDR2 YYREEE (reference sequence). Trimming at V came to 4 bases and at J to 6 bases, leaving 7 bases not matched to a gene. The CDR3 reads CASSRASGINEQFF. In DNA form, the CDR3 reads TGTGCCAGCAGCCGGGCTAGCGGAATCAATGAGCAGTTCTTC.

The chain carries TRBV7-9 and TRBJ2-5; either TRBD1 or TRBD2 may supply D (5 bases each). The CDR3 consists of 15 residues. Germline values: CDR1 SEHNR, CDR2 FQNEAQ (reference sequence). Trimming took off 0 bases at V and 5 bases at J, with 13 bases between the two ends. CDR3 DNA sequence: TGTGCCAGCAGCTTAGCCTCCACAGGAGGCGAGACCCAGTACTTC. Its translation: CASSLASTGGETQYF.

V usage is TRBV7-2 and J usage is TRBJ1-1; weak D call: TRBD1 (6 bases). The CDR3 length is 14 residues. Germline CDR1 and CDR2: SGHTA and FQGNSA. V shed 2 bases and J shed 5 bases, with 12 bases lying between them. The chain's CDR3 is CASSLQGRGTEAFF. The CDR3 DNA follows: TGTGCCAGCAGCTTACAGGGGAGGGGTACTGAAGCTTTCTTT.

The CDR3 loop is CASSFPGIGEKLFF. Written as DNA, the CDR3 is TGTGCCAGCAGCTTCCCAGGGATCGGTGAAAAACTGTTTTTT. The chain has TRBV5-6 and TRBJ1-4; tentative D call: TRBD1 (5 bases). The CDR3 sequence is 14 residues long. Germline loops: CDR1 SGHDT, CDR2 YYEEEE. V was trimmed by 2 bases and J by 7 bases, leaving 12 bases between them. Together with reference TRBV5-6 and TRBJ1-4, the CDR3 gives the full variable domain: DAGVTQSPTHLIKTRGQQVTLRCSPKSGHDTVSWYQQALGQGPQFIFQYYEEEERQRGNFPDRFSGHQFPNYSSELNVNALLLGDSALYLCASSFPGIGEKLFFGSGTQLSVL.

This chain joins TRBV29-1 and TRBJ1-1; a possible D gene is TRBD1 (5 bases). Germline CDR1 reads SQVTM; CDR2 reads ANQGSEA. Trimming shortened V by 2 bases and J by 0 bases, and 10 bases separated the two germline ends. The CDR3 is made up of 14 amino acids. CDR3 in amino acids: CSVESGRMNTEAFF. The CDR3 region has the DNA TGCAGCGTTGAATCGGGACGGATGAACACTGAAGCTTTCTTT.

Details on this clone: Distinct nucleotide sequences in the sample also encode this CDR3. This CDR3 is CASSQDAGTGELFF. Here the CDR3 DNA reads TGCGCCAGCAGCCAAGATGCGGGAACCGGGGAGCTGTTTTTT. The chain uses TRBV4-3 and TRBJ2-2; TRBD2 is a possible D gene (6 bases). Germline CDR1 LGHNA, CDR2 YSLEER. The CDR3 covers 14 residues. Trimming shortened V by 0 bases and J by 5 bases, and 7 bases separated the two germline ends.

This CDR3 is CASSPTGGLGTQYF. In DNA form, the CDR3 reads TGTGCCAGCAGCCCTACGGGCGGTCTAGGTACGCAGTATTTT. The rearrangement links TRBV7-3 to TRBJ2-3, with D hard to call. V shed 5 bases and J shed 8 bases, with 17 bases lying between them. This CDR3 has 14 residues. The germline V gene has CDR1 SGHTA and CDR2 FQGTGA.

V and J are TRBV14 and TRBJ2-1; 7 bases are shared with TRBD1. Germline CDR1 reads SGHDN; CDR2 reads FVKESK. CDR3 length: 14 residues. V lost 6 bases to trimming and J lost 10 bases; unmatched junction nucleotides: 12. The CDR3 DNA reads TGTGCCAGCAGTAGACAGGGCCCCCCGGGGGAGCAGTTCTTC. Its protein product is CASSRQGPPGEQFF.

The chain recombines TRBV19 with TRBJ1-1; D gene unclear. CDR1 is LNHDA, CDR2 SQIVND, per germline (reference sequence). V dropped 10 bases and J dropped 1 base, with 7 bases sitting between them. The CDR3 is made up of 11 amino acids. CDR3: CAIRRNTEAFF. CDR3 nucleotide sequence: TGTGCCATTCGACGGAACACTGAAGCTTTCTTT.

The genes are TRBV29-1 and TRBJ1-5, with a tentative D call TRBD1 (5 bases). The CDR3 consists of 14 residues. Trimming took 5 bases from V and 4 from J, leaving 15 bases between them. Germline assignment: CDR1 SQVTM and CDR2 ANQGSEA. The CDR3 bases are TGCAGCGTTTCTGTGGGAGGGGTGAATCAGCCCCAGCATTTT. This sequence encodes CSVSVGGVNQPQHF. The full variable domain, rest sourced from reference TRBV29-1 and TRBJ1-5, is SAVISQKPSRDICQRGTSLTIQCQVDSQVTMMFWYRQQPGQSLTLIATANQGSEATYESGFVIDKFPISRPNLTFSTLTVSNMSPEDSSIYLCSVSVGGVNQPQHFGDGTRLSIL.

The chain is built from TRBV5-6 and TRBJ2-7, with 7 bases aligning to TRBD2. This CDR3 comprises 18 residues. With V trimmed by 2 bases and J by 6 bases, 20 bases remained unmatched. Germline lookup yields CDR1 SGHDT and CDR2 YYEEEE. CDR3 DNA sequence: TGTGCCAGCAGCTTATCAGTTTATCGGGGAGGGATAGTTCGCGAGCAGTACTTC. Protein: CASSLSVYRGGIVREQYF.

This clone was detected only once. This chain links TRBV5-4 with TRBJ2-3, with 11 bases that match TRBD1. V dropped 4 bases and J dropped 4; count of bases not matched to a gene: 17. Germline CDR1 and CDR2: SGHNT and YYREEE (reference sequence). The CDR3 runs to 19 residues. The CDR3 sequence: CASSRGQGGSLLLSDTQYF. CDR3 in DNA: TGTGCCAGCAGCAGGGGACAGGGGGGGTCGCTTTTGCTTTCAGATACGCAGTATTTT.

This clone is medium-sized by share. The CDR3 protein is CASSLGTGVFYTEAFF. The CDR3, as DNA: TGTGCCAGCAGCCTCGGGACAGGGGTATTTTACACTGAAGCTTTCTTT. J is TRBJ1-1 and V is TRBV13, with 10 bases lining up with TRBD1. The CDR3 is 16 residues long. Germline CDR1 reads PRHDT; CDR2 reads FYEKMQ (reference sequence). The junction had 9 bases not matched to a gene; V was cut back by 5 bases and J by 3 bases.

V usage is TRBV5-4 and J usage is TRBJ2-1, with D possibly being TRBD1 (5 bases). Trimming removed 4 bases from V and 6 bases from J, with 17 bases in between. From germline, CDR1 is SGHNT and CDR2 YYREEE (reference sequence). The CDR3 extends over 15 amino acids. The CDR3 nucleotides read TGTGCCAGCAGCCTTGAACCGGGCAGGGCCAATGAGCAGTTCTTC. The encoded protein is CASSLEPGRANEQFF.

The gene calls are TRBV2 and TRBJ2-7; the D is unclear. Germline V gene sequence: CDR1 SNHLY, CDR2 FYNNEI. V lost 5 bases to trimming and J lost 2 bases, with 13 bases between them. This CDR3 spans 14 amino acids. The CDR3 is CASSTGTPPYEQYF. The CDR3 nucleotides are TGTGCCAGCAGTACCGGCACACCACCCTACGAGCAGTACTTC.